This T cell receptor (beta chain) was captured in a study of T cell repertoires in cytomegalovirus infection. Study information: Signatures in public TCR beta sequences pointed to both CMV infection and matching HLA type.

This clonotype appeared many times. What it binds is not known. One entry per CDR3 protein results from TCRdb running MiXCR on the reads. The data hold about a million distinct CDR3 sequences, with around a third observed a single time. V lost 8 bases and J 5 bases, leaving 16 bases between the germline ends. Germline lookup yields CDR1 MNHEY and CDR2 SVGEGT. The CDR3 extends over 14 amino acids. Study results and caveats: Summed public TCR beta family frequency identified CMV carriers bearing the relevant HLA. The ex vivo response was dominated by HLA-C-restricted CMV-specific TCR beta clonotypes.

Sequenced here: cultured CD8+ T cells from PBMCs, sampled from culture after CMV antigen stimulation. This TCR was recovered from a human donor in good health (CMV status not recorded). Some clones in this sample may be carry-over from other donors' samples. The chain couples TRBV6-2 or TRBV6-3 to TRBJ2-1; D is unclear. CDR3 DNA sequence: TGTGCCAGCTCTCCTCGGATCGTTAACAATGAGCAGTTCTTC. Translating it yields CASSPRIVNNEQFF.